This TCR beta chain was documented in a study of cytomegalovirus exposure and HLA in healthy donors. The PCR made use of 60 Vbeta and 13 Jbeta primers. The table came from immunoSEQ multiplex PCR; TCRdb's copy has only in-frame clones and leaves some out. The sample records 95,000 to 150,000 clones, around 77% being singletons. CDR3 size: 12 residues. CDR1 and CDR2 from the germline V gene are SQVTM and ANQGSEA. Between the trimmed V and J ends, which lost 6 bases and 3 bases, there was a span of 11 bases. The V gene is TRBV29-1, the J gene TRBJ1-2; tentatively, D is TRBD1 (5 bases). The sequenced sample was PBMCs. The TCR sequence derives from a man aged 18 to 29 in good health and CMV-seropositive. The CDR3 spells CSVIDSYYGYTF. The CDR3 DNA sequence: TGCAGCGTCATCGACAGCTACTATGGCTACACCTTC.